The rows below give T cell receptor beta chains drawn from one sample of a study of T-cell memory formation after mild COVID-19. TCRdb itself ran the 5' RACE reads through MiXCR, one entry per CDR3 protein. The sample records around 510,000 distinct CDR3 sequences, approximately 21% being singletons. Sequencing was done on a sample of PBMCs or a T cell subset sorted from them (not recorded which). These receptor sequences come from an adult woman who had mild COVID-19 (a few samples of this study predate the infection). Cell type and time point are not known. Each CDR3 is given without its conserved first and last residue.

TRBV18,ASSPPTGQGGGASTDTQY
TRBV7-8,ASRLTGGTTPLELF
TRBV5-1,ASSLIFESGYT
TRBV7-9,ASSLASGTNEKLF
TRBV12-3/TRBV12-4,ASSFRGVAQETQY
TRBV5-5,ASSLAGDDYEQY
TRBV15,ATSIGRSSYEQY
TRBV19,ASSGTSGRTTDTQY
TRBV7-6,ASSGSTRLASSYNEQF
TRBV3-1,ASSPAGAVGTDTQY
TRBV29-1,SVEEWSSAMEAF
TRBV3-1,ASSQDPRNTEAF
TRBV5-1,ASSLGQGMVPQH
TRBV5-1,ASSSTGFEQPQH
TRBV7-2,ASSPNIILPDTQY
TRBV12-3/TRBV12-4,ASEGGTYEQY
TRBV5-4,ASAVRGGQETQY
TRBV12-3/TRBV12-4,ASSPRVGRTGNSYEQY
TRBV7-9,ASSGQLAGYNEQF
TRBV7-9,ASSPTFRDPQETQY
TRBV4-1,ASSLLKAYGGYT
TRBV20-1,SASGAGITEAF
TRBV3-1,ASSLGSGSGGELF
TRBV5-1,ASSKGTSTDTQY
TRBV7-9,ASSLGQQNTEAF
TRBV18,ASSPRTGPASSDSGNTIY
TRBV12-3/TRBV12-4,ASSLGRGVTGELF
TRBV24-1,ATSDVGGRAANEQF
TRBV3-1,ASSLRTGITDTQY
TRBV20-1,SARDLGDLYEQY
TRBV20-1,SALAGGDNEQF
TRBV7-8,ASSLRDRPYGYT
TRBV5-1,ASRTSLTSLTSQETQY
TRBV29-1,SVARGNVNEQF
TRBV20-1,SARGVDEQF
TRBV12-3/TRBV12-4,ASSFDKRAQETQY
TRBV5-6,ASSSATKRLAWTQF
TRBV5-1,ASSAGQGDEQY
TRBV6-5,ASSSSGRSYEQY
TRBV29-1,SVPDPGSDKF
TRBV27,ASTGRDPLYLRQF
TRBV7-3,ASSLGPGGAPDTQY
TRBV19,ASSIEVRVGELF
TRBV6-6,ASCSTGGQETQY
TRBV15,ATSRSIRTSGDYEQY
TRBV3-1,ASSQDGGVANTGELF
TRBV15,ATRDPTGDSGANVLT
TRBV27,ASSSDRIYTGELF
TRBV19,ASSIDQGAKGIQPQH
TRBV6-4,ASSLTAHNEQF
TRBV5-6,ASSFLDRGSTDTQY
TRBV6-1,ASRPGQGFSGNTIY